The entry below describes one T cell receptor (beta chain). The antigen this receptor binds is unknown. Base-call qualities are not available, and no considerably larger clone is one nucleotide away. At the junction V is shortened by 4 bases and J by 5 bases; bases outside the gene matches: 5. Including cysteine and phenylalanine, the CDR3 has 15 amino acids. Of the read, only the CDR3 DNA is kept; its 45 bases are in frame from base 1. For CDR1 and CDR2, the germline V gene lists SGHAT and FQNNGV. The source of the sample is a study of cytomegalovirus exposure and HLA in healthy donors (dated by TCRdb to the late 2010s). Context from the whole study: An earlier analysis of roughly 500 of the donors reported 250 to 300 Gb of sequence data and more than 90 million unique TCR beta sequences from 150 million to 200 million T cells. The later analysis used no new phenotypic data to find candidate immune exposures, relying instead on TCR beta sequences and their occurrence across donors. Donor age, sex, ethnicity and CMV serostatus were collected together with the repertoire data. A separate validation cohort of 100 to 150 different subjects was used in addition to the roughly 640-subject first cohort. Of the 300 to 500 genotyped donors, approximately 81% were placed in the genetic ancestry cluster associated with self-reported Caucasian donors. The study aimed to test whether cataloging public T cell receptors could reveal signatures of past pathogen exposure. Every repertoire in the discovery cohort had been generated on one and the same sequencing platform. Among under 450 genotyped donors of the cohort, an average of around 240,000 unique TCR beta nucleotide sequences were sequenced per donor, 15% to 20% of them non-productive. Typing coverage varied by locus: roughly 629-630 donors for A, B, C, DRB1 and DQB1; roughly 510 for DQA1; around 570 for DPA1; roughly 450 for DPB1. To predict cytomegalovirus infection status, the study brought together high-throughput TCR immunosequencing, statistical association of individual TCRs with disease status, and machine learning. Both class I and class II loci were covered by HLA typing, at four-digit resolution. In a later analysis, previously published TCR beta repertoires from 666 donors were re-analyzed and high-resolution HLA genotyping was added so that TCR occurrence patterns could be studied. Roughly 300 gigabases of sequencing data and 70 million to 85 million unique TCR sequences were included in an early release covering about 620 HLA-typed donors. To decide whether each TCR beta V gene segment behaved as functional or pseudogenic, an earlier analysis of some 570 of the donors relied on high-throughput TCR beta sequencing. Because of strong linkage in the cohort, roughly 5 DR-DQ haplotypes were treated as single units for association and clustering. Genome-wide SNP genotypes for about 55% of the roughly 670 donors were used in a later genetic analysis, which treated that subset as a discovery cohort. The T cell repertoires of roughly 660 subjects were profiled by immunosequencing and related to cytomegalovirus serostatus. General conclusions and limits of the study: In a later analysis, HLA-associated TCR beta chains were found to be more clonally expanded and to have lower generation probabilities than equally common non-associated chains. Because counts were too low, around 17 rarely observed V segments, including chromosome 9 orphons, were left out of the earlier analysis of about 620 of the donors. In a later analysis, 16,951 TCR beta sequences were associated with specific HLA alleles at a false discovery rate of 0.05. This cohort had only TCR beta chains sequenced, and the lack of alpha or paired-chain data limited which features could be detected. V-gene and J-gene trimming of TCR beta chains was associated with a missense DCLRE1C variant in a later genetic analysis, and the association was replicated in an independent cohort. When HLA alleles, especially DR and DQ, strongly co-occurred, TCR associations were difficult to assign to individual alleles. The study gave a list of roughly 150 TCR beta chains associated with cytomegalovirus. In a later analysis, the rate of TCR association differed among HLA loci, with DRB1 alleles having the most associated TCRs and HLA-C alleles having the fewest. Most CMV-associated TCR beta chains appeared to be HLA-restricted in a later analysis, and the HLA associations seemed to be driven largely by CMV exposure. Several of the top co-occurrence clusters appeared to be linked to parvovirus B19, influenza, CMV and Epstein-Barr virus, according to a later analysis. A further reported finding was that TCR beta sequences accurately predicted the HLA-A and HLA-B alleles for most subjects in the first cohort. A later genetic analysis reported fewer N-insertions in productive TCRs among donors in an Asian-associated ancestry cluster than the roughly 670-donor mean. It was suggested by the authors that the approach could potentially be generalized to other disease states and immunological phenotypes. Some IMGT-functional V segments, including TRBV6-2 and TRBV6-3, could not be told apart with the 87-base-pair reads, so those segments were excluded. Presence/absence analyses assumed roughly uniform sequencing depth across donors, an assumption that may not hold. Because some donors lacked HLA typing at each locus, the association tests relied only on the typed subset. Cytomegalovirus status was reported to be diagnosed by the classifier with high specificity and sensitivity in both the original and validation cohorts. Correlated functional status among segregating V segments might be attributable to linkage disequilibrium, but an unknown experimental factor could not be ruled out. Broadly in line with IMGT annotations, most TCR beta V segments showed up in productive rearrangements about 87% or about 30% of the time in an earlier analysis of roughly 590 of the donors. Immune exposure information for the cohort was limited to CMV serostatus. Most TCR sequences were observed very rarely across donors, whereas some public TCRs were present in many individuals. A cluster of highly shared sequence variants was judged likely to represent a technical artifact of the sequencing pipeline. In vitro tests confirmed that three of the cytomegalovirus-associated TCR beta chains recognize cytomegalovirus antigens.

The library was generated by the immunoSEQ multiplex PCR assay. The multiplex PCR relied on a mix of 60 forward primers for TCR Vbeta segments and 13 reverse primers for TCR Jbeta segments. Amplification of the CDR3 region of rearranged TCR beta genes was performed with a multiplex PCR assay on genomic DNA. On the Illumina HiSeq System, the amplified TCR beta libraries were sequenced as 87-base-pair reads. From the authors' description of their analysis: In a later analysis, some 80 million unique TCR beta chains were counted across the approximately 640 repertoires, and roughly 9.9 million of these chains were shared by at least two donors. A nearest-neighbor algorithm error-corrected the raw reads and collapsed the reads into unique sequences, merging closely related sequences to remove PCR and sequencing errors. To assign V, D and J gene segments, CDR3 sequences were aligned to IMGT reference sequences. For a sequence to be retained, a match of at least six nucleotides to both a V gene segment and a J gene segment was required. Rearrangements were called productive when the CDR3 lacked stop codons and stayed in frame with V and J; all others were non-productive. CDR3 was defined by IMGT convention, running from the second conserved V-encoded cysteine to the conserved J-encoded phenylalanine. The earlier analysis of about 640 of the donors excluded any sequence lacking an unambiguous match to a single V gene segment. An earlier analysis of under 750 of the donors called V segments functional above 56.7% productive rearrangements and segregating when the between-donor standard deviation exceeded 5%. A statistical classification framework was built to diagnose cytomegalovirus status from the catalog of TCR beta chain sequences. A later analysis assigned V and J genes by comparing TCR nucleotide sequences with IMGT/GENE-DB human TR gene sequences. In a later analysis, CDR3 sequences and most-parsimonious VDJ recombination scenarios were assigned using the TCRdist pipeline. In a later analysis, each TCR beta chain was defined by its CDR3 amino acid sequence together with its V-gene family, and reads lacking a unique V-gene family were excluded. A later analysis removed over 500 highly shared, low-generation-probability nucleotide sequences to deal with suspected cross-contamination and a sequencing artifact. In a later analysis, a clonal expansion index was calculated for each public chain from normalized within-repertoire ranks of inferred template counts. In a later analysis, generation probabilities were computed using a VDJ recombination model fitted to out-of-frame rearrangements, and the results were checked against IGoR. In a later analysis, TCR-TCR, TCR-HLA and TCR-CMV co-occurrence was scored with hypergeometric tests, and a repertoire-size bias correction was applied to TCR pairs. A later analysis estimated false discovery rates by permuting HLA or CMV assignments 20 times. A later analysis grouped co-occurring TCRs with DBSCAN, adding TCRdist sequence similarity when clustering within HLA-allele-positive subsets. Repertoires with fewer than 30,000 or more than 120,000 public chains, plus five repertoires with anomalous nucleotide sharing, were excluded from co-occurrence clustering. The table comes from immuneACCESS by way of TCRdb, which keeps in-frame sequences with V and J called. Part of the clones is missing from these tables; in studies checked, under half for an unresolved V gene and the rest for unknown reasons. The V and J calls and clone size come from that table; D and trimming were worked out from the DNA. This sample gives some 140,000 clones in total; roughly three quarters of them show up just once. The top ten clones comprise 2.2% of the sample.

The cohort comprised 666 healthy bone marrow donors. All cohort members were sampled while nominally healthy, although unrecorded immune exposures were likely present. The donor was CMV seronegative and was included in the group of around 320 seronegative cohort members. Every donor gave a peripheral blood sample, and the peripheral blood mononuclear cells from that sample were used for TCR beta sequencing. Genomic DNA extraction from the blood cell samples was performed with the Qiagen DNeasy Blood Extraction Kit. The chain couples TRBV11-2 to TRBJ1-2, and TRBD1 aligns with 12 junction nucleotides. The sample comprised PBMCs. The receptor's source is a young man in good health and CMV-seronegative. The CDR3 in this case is CASSSLGQGAYGYTF. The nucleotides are TGTGCCAGCAGCTCCTTGGGACAGGGGGCATATGGCTACACCTTC.